The 27 T cell receptor beta chains reported below all come from one sample, sequenced in a study of shared clonotypes between healthy human individuals. Data came from immunoSEQ multiplex PCR; TCRdb stores just in-frame clones and leaves some out. The data contain 450,000 to 500,000 clones, about 78% of them singletons. The sequencing sample was made of PBMCs. These receptors were collected from a woman aged 35 to 49 in good health. Some clones in this sample may be carry-over from other donors' samples.

This chain connects TRBV7-8 to TRBJ2-2, with D possibly TRBD2 on 6 matching bases. Germline V gene lookup returns CDR1 SGHVS and CDR2 FQNEAQ. There are 13 residues in the CDR3. The V and J ends lost 7 bases and 6 bases respectively, with 12 bases between them. The CDR3 DNA reads as TGTGCCAGCACCATGAGCGGGCCCGGGGAGCTGTTTTTT. Its protein product is CASTMSGPGELFF. The full variable domain, in which reference TRBV7-8 and TRBJ2-2 provide the parts outside the CDR3, is GAGVSQSPRYKVAKRGQDVALRCDPISGHVSLFWYQQALGQGPEFLTYFQNEAQLDKSGLPSDRFFAERPEGSVSTLKIQRTQQEDSAVYLCASTMSGPGELFFGEGSRLTVL.

This clone was seen only once. V usage is TRBV19 and J usage is TRBJ1-1, with D uncertain. This CDR3 is 14 amino acids long. CDR1 is LNHDA and CDR2 is SQIVND in the germline V gene (reference sequence). V lost 5 bases and J 0 bases, leaving 10 bases between the germline ends. This CDR3 is CASSPGILNTEAFF. The CDR3 DNA reads TGTGCCAGTAGTCCCGGGATCCTGAACACTGAAGCTTTCTTT.

The genes are TRBV10-3 and TRBJ2-7; D is ambiguous. Germline CDR1 reads ENHRY; CDR2 reads SYGVKD. This CDR3 is 11 amino acids long. The V end lost 10 bases, the J end lost 4 bases, and 11 bases lay between the germline ends. This chain's CDR3 is CATKQVYEQYF. Written as DNA, the CDR3 is TGTGCCACGAAGCAGGTGTACGAGCAGTACTTC.

J is TRBJ2-1 and V is TRBV5-1; D might be TRBD1 or TRBD2, each matching 5 bases. Trimming left V 3 bases short and J 2 bases short, with 12 bases between. The CDR3 consists of 15 residues. The V gene's germline CDR1 is SGHRS and CDR2 YFSETQ. The CDR3 nucleotides are TGCGCCAGCAGCTCCTCGGGACCCCCCTACAATGAGCAGTTCTTC. Its translation: CASSSSGPPYNEQFF.

Concerning this clone: At one end the junction does not follow the germline gene, possibly because of a read error. The gene calls are TRBV2 and TRBJ2-7, with D possibly matching TRBD1 (5 bases). The CDR3 totals 15 residues. Germline assignment: CDR1 SNHLY and CDR2 FYNNEI. This CDR3 is CASSALDIPRYEQCF. The CDR3 DNA is TGTGCCAGCAGCGCCTTGGACATTCCGAGGTACGAGCAGTGCTTC.

In the case of this clone: This likely came from a read error, as a far larger clone is one base away. Given the absence of the conserved phenylalanine or tryptophan at the CDR3 end, a read error is likely. This sequence joins TRBV11-1 and TRBJ1-1; no clear D. With 1 base removed from V and 8 bases from J, the gap between germline ends came to 8 bases. This CDR3 is built from 12 residues. Germline values: CDR1 SGHAT, CDR2 FQDESV (reference sequence). Here the CDR3 reads CASSLDGGEAFL. In DNA, the CDR3 is TGTGCCAGCAGCTTAGATGGCGGGGAAGCTTTCCTT.

The gene calls are TRBV30 and TRBJ2-2; TRBD1 or TRBD2 may be the D gene (6 bases each). CDR1 GTSNPN and CDR2 SVGIG come from the germline V gene (reference sequence). Trimming took 4 bases from V and 2 from J, leaving 11 bases between them. The CDR3 is 14 amino acids. CDR3 region: CAWNRGPNTGELFF. The CDR3 nucleotides read TGTGCCTGGAATCGGGGGCCTAACACCGGGGAGCTGTTTTTT.

The chain employs TRBV7-2 and TRBJ2-5; tentative D call: TRBD1 (6 bases). This CDR3 has 14 residues. Germline CDR1 reads SGHTA; CDR2 reads FQGNSA. V was shortened by 1 base and J by 9 bases, with 15 bases between the two germline ends. The CDR3 reads CASSLVTLGAAQYF. DNA of the CDR3: TGTGCCAGCAGCTTAGTAACCTTGGGGGCGGCCCAGTACTTC.

This clone was counted a single time. The chain couples TRBV15 to TRBJ2-7, with D possibly being TRBD1 (6 bases). The V gene's germline CDR1 is LNHNV and CDR2 YYDKDF (reference sequence). This CDR3 has 15 amino acids. V was pared by 1 base and J by 4 bases, with 14 bases between. CDR3 sequence: CATSRVVGTSYEQYF. The CDR3 region has the DNA TGTGCCACCAGCAGAGTCGTCGGGACATCTTACGAGCAGTACTTC.

The chain combines TRBV7-9 with TRBJ2-7; 9 bases match TRBD1. The CDR3 is made up of 16 amino acids. Germline lookup yields CDR1 SEHNR and CDR2 FQNEAQ (reference sequence). Trimming at V came to 4 bases and at J to 1 base, leaving 8 bases not matched to a gene. CDR3 residues: CASSSIRDRVSYEQYF. The CDR3 nucleotides read TGTGCCAGCAGCTCGATCCGGGACAGGGTATCCTACGAGCAGTACTTC.

The gene calls are TRBV5-6 and TRBJ1-1, with D perhaps matching TRBD1 (5 bases). Trimming removed 7 bases at V and 4 bases at J, with 20 bases between. CDR1 and CDR2 from the germline V gene are SGHDT and YYEEEE. There are 15 residues in the CDR3. CDR3 coding DNA: TGTGCCAGCTCCCGTACCCAGGGTGGAAGCACTGAAGCTTTCTTT. Translated, it gives CASSRTQGGSTEAFF.

The chain joins TRBV28 to TRBJ2-3; D is ambiguous. Trimming shortened V by 7 bases and J by 2 bases, and 4 bases separated the two germline ends. Germline V gene lookup returns CDR1 MDHEN and CDR2 SYDVKM. This CDR3 has 11 residues. CDR3 region: CASTTTDTQYF. DNA of the CDR3: TGTGCCAGCACCACCACAGATACGCAGTATTTT.

The V call is TRBV10-1, the J call TRBJ2-5, with TRBD1 matching 8 bases. Trimming took 4 bases from V and 1 from J; bases not matched to a gene: 5. CDR3 size: 15 residues. Per germline, CDR1 WNHNN and CDR2 SYGVQD (reference sequence). As DNA, the CDR3 is TGCGCCAGCAGTGCCCAGGGGGCAGGCCAAGAGACCCAGTACTTC. Translation gives CASSAQGAGQETQYF.

The chain uses TRBV19 and TRBJ1-4; 8 bases agree with TRBD1. Germline CDR1 LNHDA, CDR2 SQIVND (reference sequence). This CDR3 region has 14 residues. With 4 bases clipped from V and 10 bases from J, the junction kept 8 bases outside the gene matches. This CDR3 is CASSRGQGYGKLFF. The CDR3, as DNA: TGTGCCAGTAGTAGAGGACAGGGTTATGGAAAACTGTTTTTT. Combining the CDR3 with reference TRBV19 and TRBJ1-4 gives the whole variable domain DGGITQSPKYLFRKEGQNVTLSCEQNLNHDAMYWYRQDPGQGLRLIYYSQIVNDFQKGDIAEGYSVSREKKESFPLTVTSAQKNPTAFYLCASSRGQGYGKLFFGSGTQLSVL.

This clone has just one count. V gene TRBV7-9 combines with J gene TRBJ2-2, with a weak D call TRBD1 (7 bases). This CDR3 contains 15 residues. Looked up from germline, CDR1 is SEHNR and CDR2 is FQNEAQ (reference sequence). The V end was cut by 7 bases, the J end by 2 bases, with 14 bases between. The CDR3 loop reads CASTRGVGNTGELFF. The CDR3 region has the DNA TGTGCCAGCACCAGGGGGGTTGGTAACACCGGGGAGCTGTTTTTT.

This chain uses TRBV5-6 with TRBJ2-7, with TRBD2 as a possible D gene (6 bases). From germline, CDR1 is SGHDT and CDR2 YYEEEE. Between the trimmed V and J ends, which lost 7 bases and 6 bases, there was a span of 17 bases. CDR3 length equals 13 residues. The CDR3 region is CASFGGVLGEQYF. The CDR3 nucleotides read TGTGCCAGCTTCGGAGGGGTTTTGGGCGAGCAGTACTTC.

This chain uses TRBV28 with TRBJ1-5; D remains unclear. The CDR3 loop spans 15 amino acids. CDR1 is MDHEN and CDR2 is SYDVKM in the germline V gene. Trimming removed 6 bases at V and 0 bases at J, with 12 bases between. CDR3 coding DNA: TGTGCCAGCAGGTTTTTCAGGTATAGCAATCAGCCCCAGCATTTT. Protein sequence: CASRFFRYSNQPQHF.

This clone has only a few counts. Other DNA sequences in the same sample also yield this CDR3. The genes are TRBV29-1 and TRBJ1-1; unclear D gene. Trimming pared 7 bases from V and 1 base from J, leaving 7 bases between. CDR3 length: 11 residues. The V gene's germline CDR1 is SQVTM and CDR2 ANQGSEA. The CDR3 region is CSGGRNTEAFF. CDR3 DNA sequence: TGCAGCGGTGGGAGGAACACTGAAGCTTTCTTT.

About this clone itself: With a far larger clone one base away, a read error is the likely cause. Other DNA sequences in the sample encode the same CDR3. This chain joins TRBV6-4 and TRBJ2-6, with D maybe TRBD1 (5 bases). Germline values: CDR1 MRHNA, CDR2 SNTAGT. CDR3 length: 15 residues. CDR3 in DNA: TGTGCCAGCAGTGACGACAGCTCTGGGGCCAACGTCCTGACCTTC. This translates into CASSDDSSGANVLTF.

The CDR3 here is CASSDPGREETQYF. In DNA, the CDR3 is TGTGCCAGCAGTGACCCCGGGCGGGAAGAGACCCAGTACTTC. The V gene is TRBV6-1, the J gene TRBJ2-5, with a weak D call TRBD2 (5 bases). The CDR3 spans 14 residues. Germline V gene data show CDR1 as MNHNS and CDR2 as SASEGT. The V end lost 3 bases, the J end lost 3 bases, and 11 bases lay between the germline ends.

The rearrangement links TRBV5-6 to TRBJ1-2; TRBD1 matches at 9 bases. CDR3 length: 14 residues. The germline CDR1 and CDR2 sequences are SGHDT and YYEEEE. V trimming: 4 bases; J trimming: 7 bases; junction bases outside the gene matches: 8. The CDR3 DNA reads as TGTGCCAGCAGCCCACGGTGGACAGGGGTTGGCTACACCTTC. It yields the protein CASSPRWTGVGYTF.

Notes on this clone: Only one base separates this from a far larger clonotype, so it likely reflects a read error. The J gene is TRBJ2-2, the V gene TRBV6-1, with D perhaps being TRBD1 or TRBD2 (5 bases each). From germline, CDR1 is MNHNS and CDR2 SASEGT. This CDR3 is built from 14 residues. The CDR3 protein is CASSEVADTGELSF. As DNA, the CDR3 is TGTGCCAGCAGTGAAGTTGCGGACACCGGGGAGCTGTCTTTT.

The chain combines TRBV28 with TRBJ2-2; 7 positions match TRBD1. Trimming at V came to 6 bases and at J to 4 bases, leaving 5 bases not matched to a gene. The germline V gene has CDR1 MDHEN and CDR2 SYDVKM. The CDR3 is made up of 14 amino acids. CDR3 residues: CASRRQGFTGELFF. The CDR3 DNA is TGTGCCAGCAGGCGACAGGGATTCACCGGGGAGCTGTTTTTT.

The chain links TRBV19 to TRBJ2-3; 12 bases are shared with TRBD2. CDR1 LNHDA and CDR2 SQIVND come from the germline V gene (reference sequence). Losses at the gene ends were 9 bases for V and 0 bases for J; bases not matched to a gene: 7. CDR3 length equals 16 residues. The DNA of the CDR3 is TGTGCCAGCACCCGTGGGACTAGCGGGAGCACAGATACGCAGTATTTT. As protein: CASTRGTSGSTDTQYF.

The CDR3 nucleotides are TGTGCCAGCAGTTACCTCAGGGTGCCCGGGGAGCTGTTTTTT. It is translated as CASSYLRVPGELFF. The rearrangement uses TRBV6-5 and TRBJ2-2, with D possibly being TRBD1 (5 bases). The CDR3 contains 14 residues. Looked up from germline, CDR1 is MNHEY and CDR2 is SVGAGI. V was pared by 2 bases and J by 6 bases, with 10 bases between.

This sequence joins TRBV7-2 and TRBJ1-2, with D perhaps matching TRBD1 (5 bases). V gave up 5 bases and J gave up 8 bases, with 21 bases separating them. This CDR3 is built from 15 residues. The germline gives CDR1 SGHTA, CDR2 FQGNSA. In nucleotides, the CDR3 is TGTGCCAGCAGCCGCGCAGGGACGGACCAGAGGGGCTACACCTTC. It codes for CASSRAGTDQRGYTF. The entire variable domain, with the rest obtained from reference TRBV7-2 and TRBJ1-2, is as follows: GAGVSQSPSNKVTEKGKDVELRCDPISGHTALYWYRQSLGQGLEFLIYFQGNSAPDKSGLPSDRFSAERTGGSVSTLTIQRTQQEDSAVYLCASSRAGTDQRGYTFGSGTRLTVV.

The rearrangement uses TRBV25-1 and TRBJ2-3, with a weak D call TRBD1 (6 bases). In germline, CDR1 is MGHDK, CDR2 SYGVNS. This CDR3 is 15 amino acids long. The V gene lost 4 bases and the J gene lost 5 bases, with 16 bases spanning the gap. The CDR3 region has the DNA TGTGCCAGCAGTGGGGGTACAGGGTATGGAGATACGCAGTATTTT. Its protein is CASSGGTGYGDTQYF.